The rows below give T cell receptor beta chains drawn from one sample of a study of Graves' ophthalmopathy and Graves' hyperthyroidism. Each CDR3 protein gets one entry after TCRdb re-called the multiplex PCR reads with MiXCR. This table holds roughly 600,000 distinct CDR3 sequences, 35% to 45% found once. The sequencing input was peripheral blood or thyroid tissue (not recorded which). Receptors were obtained from an adult man with Graves' hyperthyroidism. The CDR3 runs from the conserved cysteine through the conserved F or W. The D gene is left open where the match is weak. Only part of the rows carry a size: once, few, many, or a class if the clone is expanded.

j_call,d_call,clone_size,v_call,cdr3_nt,cdr3_aa
TRBJ2-7,TRBD2,-,TRBV11-2,TGTGCCAGCAGCCCCCGGACTAGCAGCTCCGAGCAGTACTTC,CASSPRTSSSEQYF
TRBJ1-5,-,-,TRBV9,TGTGCCAGCAGTTTGGGGGCGGGGGGCGGGCAGCCCCAGCATTTT,CASSLGAGGGQPQHF
TRBJ2-3,TRBD2,-,TRBV15,TGTGCCACCAGCAGAGGACTAGCGGGAGGAGAGGATACGCAGTATTTT,CATSRGLAGGEDTQYF
TRBJ1-6,-,many,TRBV10-3,TGTGCCATCAGTGAGGGGGTGGTAAATTCACCCCTCCACTTT,CAISEGVVNSPLHF
TRBJ2-7,-,-,TRBV7-8,TGTGCCAGCAGCGCCCGCCCCGGGACATCTACCTACGAGCAGTACTTC,CASSARPGTSTYEQYF
TRBJ2-1,TRBD2,many,TRBV24-1,TGTGCCACCAGTGATTTCGGCGGGAGGGCCCGGGATGAGCAGTTCTTC,CATSDFGGRARDEQFF
TRBJ1-1,TRBD1,-,TRBV20-1,TGCAGTGCCGGGACAGGGAGGGGCGTGAACACTGAAGCTTTCTTT,CSAGTGRGVNTEAFF
TRBJ2-2,-,many,TRBV7-9,TGTGCCAGCAGCTACGCAATGGGGACCGGGGAGCTGTTTTTT,CASSYAMGTGELFF
TRBJ2-7,-,many,TRBV12-3/TRBV12-4,TGTGCCAGCAGTCTCGGGAACAGGGTCACCTACGAGCAGTACTTC,CASSLGNRVTYEQYF
TRBJ2-7,-,-,TRBV30,TGTGCCTGGAGCCCGGGAGCCGGGACGCAGTACTTC,CAWSPGAGTQYF
TRBJ2-3,-,-,TRBV9,TGTGCCAGCAGCGTAGAACCGGGTGGCACAGATACGCAGTATTTT,CASSVEPGGTDTQYF
TRBJ1-2,-,-,TRBV4-1,TGCGCCAGCGGCAAAACTAACTATGGCTACACCTTC,CASGKTNYGYTF
TRBJ2-6,-,many,TRBV7-9,TGTGCCAGCAGCTTAATAGTGAAAGAGGGATCTGGGGCCAACGTCCTGACTTTC,CASSLIVKEGSGANVLTF
TRBJ2-1,TRBD1,once,TRBV2,TGTGCCAGCAAGACCGGGACAGGGAGCTCCAATGAGCAGTTCTTC,CASKTGTGSSNEQFF
TRBJ1-1,-,few,TRBV5-1,TGCGCCAGCAGCACGAGACGGGGTTTACTTGGGGTCACTGAAGCTTTCTTT,CASSTRRGLLGVTEAFF
TRBJ2-7,-,many,TRBV7-9,TGTGCCAGCAGCCGCCGTAAGGGTCTTGACTACGAGCAGTACTTC,CASSRRKGLDYEQYF
TRBJ1-2,-,many,TRBV5-6,TGTGCCAGCAGCTTGGCTTCACTCAACTATGGCTACACCTTC,CASSLASLNYGYTF
TRBJ2-5,-,-,TRBV7-9,TGTGCCAGCACGCCAGGGGCGTTGGGGGAGACCCAGTACTTC,CASTPGALGETQYF
TRBJ1-2,TRBD1,many,TRBV7-8,TGTGCCAGCAGTCGGACAGGGTATGGCTACACCTTC,CASSRTGYGYTF
TRBJ1-5,-,many,TRBV7-9,TGTGCCAGCAGCTCCCGGGCTCAGCCCCAGCATTTT,CASSSRAQPQHF
TRBJ2-5,-,many,TRBV29-1,TGCAGCGTTGGGATGACAGTGGAGACCCAGTACTTC,CSVGMTVETQYF
TRBJ2-7,TRBD2,once,TRBV19,TGTGCCAGTAGTCCCCTAGCGGGATACGAGCAGTACTTC,CASSPLAGYEQYF
TRBJ2-5,-,many,TRBV2,TGTGCCAGCAGTGAAGACGTGGAGGAAGAGACCCAGTACTTC,CASSEDVEEETQYF
TRBJ1-1,TRBD1,many,TRBV12-3/TRBV12-4,TGTGCCAGCAGTTCTTGGGACAGGGGGCCCACTGAAGCTTTCTTT,CASSSWDRGPTEAFF
TRBJ2-1,-,-,TRBV7-9,TGTGCCAGCAGTCACAGGGAAGGCTCCTACAATGAGCAGTTCTTC,CASSHREGSYNEQFF
TRBJ2-5,-,many,TRBV5-4,TGTGCCAGCAGCCCCACGTCTGTACGGGGAGAGACCCAGTACTTC,CASSPTSVRGETQYF
TRBJ1-1,-,many,TRBV6-5,TGTGCCAGCAGTTACTCCGGGGTTGAAGCTTTCTTT,CASSYSGVEAFF
TRBJ1-1,-,many,TRBV6-5,TGTGCCAGCAGTTACTCGACTGAGAACACTGAAGCTTTCTTT,CASSYSTENTEAFF
TRBJ1-1,-,many,TRBV5-1,TGCGCCAGCGCCCAGCGGGCGAGGAACACTGAAGCTTTCTTT,CASAQRARNTEAFF
TRBJ1-2,-,-,TRBV7-8,TGTGCCAGCAGTTATGAAGGGGGATCGGACGGCCACACCTTC,CASSYEGGSDGHTF
TRBJ1-6,-,many,TRBV9,TGTGCCAGCAGCGCGGGTCCGGGACAAAATTCACCCCTCCACTTT,CASSAGPGQNSPLHF
TRBJ2-7,TRBD2,-,TRBV7-9,TGTGCCAGCAGCCTAAGCACCGGGACTAGCGGGATCAGCTCCTACGAGCAGTACTTC,CASSLSTGTSGISSYEQYF